The 30 T cell receptor beta chains in this list originate from one sample, sequenced in a study of shared clonotypes between healthy human individuals. Libraries were prepared by immunoSEQ multiplex PCR; TCRdb keeps only in-frame clonotypes and omits some of them. In the table there are just over 2,000,000 clones, 85% to 95% of which are singletons. The sample was naive CD4+ T cells sorted from blood. Sample subset: CD45RA+ positively selected. The receptors were sampled from a man between 18 and 29 years old in good health.

This chain uses TRBV19 with TRBJ2-3; either TRBD1 or TRBD2 may supply D (5 bases each). Trimming removed 6 bases from V and 2 bases from J, with 18 bases in between. This CDR3 comprises 16 residues. Germline V gene lookup returns CDR1 LNHDA and CDR2 SQIVND (reference sequence). Here the CDR3 DNA reads TGTGCCAGTAGGTCCACCGGGACCTCCCCCACAGATACGCAGTATTTT. The encoded protein is CASRSTGTSPTDTQYF.

This clone has a handful of counts. The chain has TRBV20-1 and TRBJ2-7; no reliable D call. The CDR3 consists of 10 residues. Germline CDR1 DFQATT, CDR2 SNEGSKA (reference sequence). V dropped 6 bases and J dropped 2 bases, with 5 bases sitting between them. In DNA, the CDR3 is TGCAGTGCCGGACCCTACGAGCAGTACTTC. Encoded protein: CSAGPYEQYF.

J is TRBJ2-5 and V is TRBV5-4, with TRBD2 as a possible D gene (5 bases). The CDR3 totals 15 residues. Germline loops: CDR1 SGHNT, CDR2 YYREEE (reference sequence). The germline V and J ends were trimmed by 1 base and 5 bases, with 15 bases remaining between them. CDR3 nucleotides: TGTGCCAGCAGCTTGATAGGAGTTGAGGGCGAGACCCAGTACTTC. Amino acid sequence: CASSLIGVEGETQYF.

The rearrangement links TRBV4-1 to TRBJ1-3, with D maybe TRBD1 (5 bases). The V gene lost 1 base and the J gene lost 0 bases, with 7 bases spanning the gap. Germline assignment: CDR1 MGHRA and CDR2 YSYEKL. The CDR3 has 15 residues. CDR3 nucleotides: TGCGCCAGCAGCCAAGTACAGGACTCTGGAAACACCATATATTTT. Translation gives CASSQVQDSGNTIYF.

The chain has TRBV11-2 and TRBJ2-3; D perhaps matches TRBD2 (5 bases). V dropped 0 bases and J dropped 4 bases, with 8 bases sitting between them. Germline CDR1 is SGHAT and CDR2 is FQNNGV. This CDR3 is built from 14 residues. Here the CDR3 DNA reads TGTGCCAGCAGCTTAGATCCCGGGGCAGATACGCAGTATTTT. This encodes CASSLDPGADTQYF.

With regard to this clone: Other DNA variants within this sample encode the same CDR3. This chain links TRBV2 with TRBJ1-3; D possibly corresponds to TRBD1 (6 bases). Germline V gene data show CDR1 as SNHLY and CDR2 as FYNNEI. The CDR3 is made up of 13 amino acids. V lost 4 bases and J 4 bases, leaving 8 bases between the germline ends. This CDR3 is CASSGTAGNTIYF. The CDR3 nucleotides are TGTGCCAGCAGTGGGACAGCAGGAAACACCATATATTTT.

CDR3 coding DNA: TGTGCCAGCAGCCCAGGACAGGGACCCCTTTACACTGAAGCTTTCTTT. Its translation: CASSPGQGPLYTEAFF. V gene TRBV9 combines with J gene TRBJ1-1, with 8 bases lining up with TRBD1. The germline V gene has CDR1 SGDLS and CDR2 YYNGEE. The length of the CDR3 is 16 residues. V lost 4 bases, J lost 3 bases, and 11 bases stayed unmatched.

The genes are TRBV7-2 and TRBJ2-1, with 12 positions matching TRBD1. Losses at the gene ends were 3 bases for V and 8 bases for J; bases not matched to a gene: 8. CDR1 SGHTA and CDR2 FQGNSA come from the germline V gene. This CDR3 region has 16 residues. CDR3 region: CASSFGTGGAFYEQFF. The DNA of the CDR3 is TGTGCCAGCAGCTTCGGGACAGGGGGCGCTTTCTATGAGCAGTTCTTC.

This clone came up once. The V gene is TRBV18, the J gene TRBJ2-7, with D unclear. The CDR3 consists of 13 residues. CDR1 is KGHSH, CDR2 LQKENI, per germline. V lost 3 bases to trimming and J lost 7 bases, with 13 bases between them. Written as DNA, the CDR3 is TGTGCCAGCTCACCCTTGGCCCCCGGGGAGCAGTACTTC. This encodes CASSPLAPGEQYF.

V gene TRBV27 combines with J gene TRBJ2-7; possible D gene TRBD1, 6 bases. Looked up from germline, CDR1 is MNHEY and CDR2 is SMNVEV (reference sequence). The V and J ends lost 4 bases and 4 bases respectively, with 11 bases between them. The CDR3 is 13 amino acids. The CDR3 sequence: CASSSTGTYEQYF. The DNA of the CDR3 is TGTGCCAGCAGTTCCACAGGGACGTACGAGCAGTACTTC.

The V and J genes are TRBV11-1 and TRBJ1-6, with D possibly TRBD1 on 6 matching bases. The V and J ends lost 5 bases and 10 bases respectively, with 15 bases between them. Germline V gives CDR1 SGHAT, CDR2 FQDESV (reference sequence). The CDR3 covers 14 residues. The CDR3 DNA reads as TGTGCCAGCAGCCCAAGACAGGAACGATCACCCCTCCACTTT. It yields the protein CASSPRQERSPLHF.

This chain connects TRBV12-5 to TRBJ1-3, with D unclear. This CDR3 region has 14 residues. V lost 5 bases and J 4 bases, leaving 12 bases between the germline ends. Germline V gene data show CDR1 as LGHNT and CDR2 as FRNRAP. CDR3 sequence (DNA): TGTGCTAGTGGTCCGTCAGGAGCCGGAAACACCATATATTTT. It specifies CASGPSGAGNTIYF.

The sample holds one count of this clone. This rearrangement joins TRBV5-1 to TRBJ1-6; TRBD1 agrees at 9 bases. From germline, CDR1 is SGHRS and CDR2 YFSETQ. Germline trimming cut 4 bases from V and 5 bases from J; bases unmatched to any gene: 10. The CDR3 spans 17 residues. The CDR3 sequence: CASSKGTGFKNNSPLHF. The DNA of the CDR3 is TGCGCCAGCAGCAAGGGGACAGGGTTTAAGAATAATTCACCCCTCCACTTT. The complete variable domain, with remaining parts taken from reference TRBV5-1 and TRBJ1-6, reads KAGVTQTPRYLIKTRGQQVTLSCSPISGHRSVSWYQQTPGQGLQFLFEYFSETQRNKGNFPGRFSGRQFSNSRSEMNVSTLELGDSALYLCASSKGTGFKNNSPLHFGNGTRLTVT.

The CDR3 spells CASGGADRGTNTQYF. CDR3 nucleotides: TGTGCCAGCGGGGGGGCAGATAGAGGAACAAATACGCAGTATTTT. The J gene is TRBJ2-3, the V gene TRBV28; TRBD2 is a possible D gene (7 bases). This CDR3 has 15 residues. CDR1 is MDHEN and CDR2 is SYDVKM in the germline V gene. The V end was cut by 8 bases, the J end by 7 bases, with 22 bases between.

This CDR3 reads CSASKGETQYF. The CDR3 DNA reads TGCAGTGCTAGTAAGGGGGAGACCCAGTACTTC. This chain joins TRBV20-1 and TRBJ2-5; D perhaps matches TRBD1 (5 bases). V shed 3 bases and J shed 5 bases, with 7 bases lying between them. Germline CDR1 reads DFQATT; CDR2 reads SNEGSKA (reference sequence). This CDR3 is built from 11 residues.

The V gene is TRBV11-3, the J gene TRBJ2-5; D ambiguous. This CDR3 has 13 residues. CDR1 is SGHNT and CDR2 is YENEEA in the germline V gene. CDR3 protein: CAPQVLCQETQYF. The CDR3 bases are TGTGCTCCGCAGGTCCTTTGCCAAGAGACCCAGTACTTC. Full variable domain (rest looked up from reference TRBV11-3 and TRBJ2-5): EAGVVQSPRYKIIEKKQPVAFWCNPISGHNTLYWYLQNLGQGPELLIRYENEEAVDDSQLPKDRFSAERLKGVDSTLKIQPAELGDSAVYLCAPQVLCQETQYFGPGTRLLVL.

The rearrangement uses TRBV10-3 and TRBJ2-7; TRBD1 might be the D (7 bases). The CDR3 contains 13 residues. The germline V gene has CDR1 ENHRY and CDR2 SYGVKD. V shed 5 bases and J shed 3 bases, with 11 bases lying between them. The CDR3, as DNA: TGTGCCATCAGTAGACAGGGAGGCTACGAGCAGTACTTC. It yields the protein CAISRQGGYEQYF.

This clone has a single count. V is TRBV10-1 and J is TRBJ2-5; 7 positions agree with TRBD1. Germline V gives CDR1 WNHNN, CDR2 SYGVQD (reference sequence). The CDR3 extends over 15 amino acids. V lost 5 bases, J lost 0 bases, and 6 bases stayed unmatched. The CDR3 sequence: CASSTGDSYQETQYF. The CDR3 DNA is TGCGCCAGCAGTACCGGGGACAGCTACCAAGAGACCCAGTACTTC.

With regard to this clone: A junction boundary mismatches the germline segment, possibly from a read error. The chain joins TRBV6-5 to TRBJ1-2; D call uncertain. Germline lookup yields CDR1 MNHEY and CDR2 SVGAGI. The CDR3 sequence is 12 residues long. CDR3 sequence (DNA): TGTGCCAGCAGTGACTCGCTCTATGGCTACACCTTC. Encoded protein: CASSDSLYGYTF.

This chain connects TRBV6-1 to TRBJ2-3; 9 bases line up with TRBD2. This CDR3 comprises 16 residues. Germline V CDR1 and CDR2: MNHNS, SASEGT. Unmatched junction bases numbered 3, after V lost 0 bases and J lost 2 bases. The CDR3 sequence is CASSEASGGSTDTQYF. CDR3 nucleotides: TGTGCCAGCAGTGAAGCTAGCGGGGGCTCCACAGATACGCAGTATTTT.

The chain employs TRBV5-4 and TRBJ2-3; 9 nucleotides agree with TRBD2. The CDR3 loop spans 13 amino acids. Trimming at V came to 2 bases and at J to 5 bases, leaving 0 bases not matched to a gene. Germline V lookup: CDR1 SGHNT, CDR2 YYREEE (reference sequence). CDR3 DNA: TGTGCCAGCAGCTTTAGCGGGGGAGATACGCAGTATTTT. Amino acid sequence: CASSFSGGDTQYF.

The V call is TRBV2, the J call TRBJ2-7; 11 positions agree with TRBD2. Germline loops: CDR1 SNHLY, CDR2 FYNNEI. This CDR3 has 17 residues. The ends lost 4 bases at V and 2 bases at J; junction bases unmatched: 10. For the CDR3, the DNA is TGTGCCAGCAGTGTAAGCTCCGGGACTAGCGGCGCCTACGAGCAGTACTTC. Its translation is CASSVSSGTSGAYEQYF.

The V and J genes are TRBV9 and TRBJ2-1; 10 nucleotides align to TRBD2. CDR3 length: 17 residues. Trimming cost V 4 bases and J 8 bases; bases outside gene matches: 15. Per germline, CDR1 SGDLS and CDR2 YYNGEE. Written as DNA, the CDR3 is TGTGCCAGCAGCTTTCCAAGCGGGAGGGCCGTTCGTGATGAGCAGTTCTTC. Translating it yields CASSFPSGRAVRDEQFF.

This sequence joins TRBV5-1 and TRBJ2-7, with D perhaps matching TRBD1 (6 bases). CDR1 is SGHRS, CDR2 YFSETQ, per germline. Deletions cut 5 bases from V and 0 bases from J, with 15 bases between. The length of the CDR3 is 15 residues. This chain's CDR3 is CASSPGHRGSYEQYF. DNA of the CDR3: TGCGCCAGCAGTCCGGGACACCGAGGCTCCTACGAGCAGTACTTC.

The chain employs TRBV19 and TRBJ2-1; maybe TRBD1 (5 bases). The CDR3 consists of 15 residues. V lost 2 bases and J 0 bases, leaving 8 bases between the germline ends. Germline CDR1 reads LNHDA; CDR2 reads SQIVND (reference sequence). The DNA of the CDR3 is TGTGCCAGTAGTATACAGGGTGGCTCCTACAATGAGCAGTTCTTC. It specifies CASSIQGGSYNEQFF.

The chain is built from TRBV6-5 and TRBJ1-3; no reliable D call. The CDR3 length is 13 residues. Deletions cut 6 bases from V and 2 bases from J, with 8 bases between. Germline CDR1 is MNHEY and CDR2 is SVGAGI. CDR3 in amino acids: CASRLSAGNTIYF. The CDR3 DNA is TGTGCCAGCAGGTTATCCGCTGGAAACACCATATATTTT.

V and J are TRBV10-3 and TRBJ2-7, with D uncertain. With 0 bases removed from V and 0 bases from J, the gap between germline ends came to 12 bases. CDR3 length: 16 amino acids. Germline CDR1 and CDR2: ENHRY and SYGVKD. The CDR3 DNA sequence: TGTGCCATCAGTGAGTCTAGCACAGTTCGCTCCTACGAGCAGTACTTC. Translated, it gives CAISESSTVRSYEQYF.

The V and J genes are TRBV6-1 and TRBJ1-1; 7 nucleotides match TRBD1. V lost 8 bases and J lost 3; bases outside the gene matches: 3. The CDR3 sequence is 12 residues long. From germline, CDR1 is MNHNS and CDR2 SASEGT. The CDR3 sequence: CASRDSHTEAFF. CDR3 DNA sequence: TGTGCCAGCCGGGACAGCCACACTGAAGCTTTCTTT.

The chain combines TRBV12-5 with TRBJ2-7; 13 nucleotides agree with TRBD2. V was pared by 7 bases and J by 4 bases, with 13 bases of the junction left unmatched. This CDR3 is built from 17 residues. Germline V gene lookup returns CDR1 LGHNT and CDR2 FRNRAP. CDR3 coding DNA: TGTGCTAGTGCCCAACCCGGACTAGCGGGAGTCGTATACGAGCAGTACTTC. It encodes CASAQPGLAGVVYEQYF.

V gene TRBV27 combines with J gene TRBJ2-7; 7 bases line up with TRBD1. V shed 6 bases and J 2 bases; nucleotides not matched to a gene: 7. The CDR3 is 14 amino acids. Germline loops: CDR1 MNHEY, CDR2 SMNVEV (reference sequence). The CDR3 nucleotides are TGTGCCAGCAGAAAATTTGGACAGGCCTACGAGCAGTACTTC. Protein sequence: CASRKFGQAYEQYF.